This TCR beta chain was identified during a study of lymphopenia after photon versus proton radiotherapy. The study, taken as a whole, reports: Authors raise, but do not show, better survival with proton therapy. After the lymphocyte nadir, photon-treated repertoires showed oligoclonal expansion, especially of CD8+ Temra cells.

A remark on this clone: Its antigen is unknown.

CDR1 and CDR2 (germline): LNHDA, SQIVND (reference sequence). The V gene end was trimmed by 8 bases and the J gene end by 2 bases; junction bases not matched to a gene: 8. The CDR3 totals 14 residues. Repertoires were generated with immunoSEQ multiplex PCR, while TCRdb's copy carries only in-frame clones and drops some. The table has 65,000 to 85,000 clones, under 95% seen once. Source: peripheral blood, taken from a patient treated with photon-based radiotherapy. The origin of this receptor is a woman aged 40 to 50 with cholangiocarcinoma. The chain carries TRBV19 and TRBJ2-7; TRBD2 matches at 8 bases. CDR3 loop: CASCGGTTPYEQYF. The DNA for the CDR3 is TGTGCCAGTTGCGGGGGGACTACCCCCTACGAGCAGTACTTC.